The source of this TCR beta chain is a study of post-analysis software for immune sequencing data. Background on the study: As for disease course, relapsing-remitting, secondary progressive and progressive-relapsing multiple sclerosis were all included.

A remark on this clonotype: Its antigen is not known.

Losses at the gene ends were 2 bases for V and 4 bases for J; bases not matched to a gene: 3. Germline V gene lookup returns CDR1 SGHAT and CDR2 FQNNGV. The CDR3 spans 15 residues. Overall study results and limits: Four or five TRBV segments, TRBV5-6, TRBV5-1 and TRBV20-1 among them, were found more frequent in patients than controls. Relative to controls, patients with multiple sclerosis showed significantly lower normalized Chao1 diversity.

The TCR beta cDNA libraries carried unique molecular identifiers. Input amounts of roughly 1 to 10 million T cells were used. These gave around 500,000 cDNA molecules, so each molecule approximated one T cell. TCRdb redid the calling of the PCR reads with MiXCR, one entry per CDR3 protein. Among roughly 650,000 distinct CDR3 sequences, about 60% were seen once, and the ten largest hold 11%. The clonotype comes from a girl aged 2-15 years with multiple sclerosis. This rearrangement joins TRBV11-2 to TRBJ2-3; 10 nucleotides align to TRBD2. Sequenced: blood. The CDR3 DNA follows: TGTGCCAGCAGCTTAACCACTAGCGGGGCAGATACGCAGTATTTT. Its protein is CASSLTTSGADTQYF.